These 27 T cell receptor beta chains came from one sample sequenced in a study of post-analysis software for immune sequencing data. Their cognate antigens are unknown. Included in the TCR beta cDNA libraries were unique molecular identifiers. In TCRdb, the PCR reads were re-called with MiXCR into one record per CDR3 protein. The data hold about 770,000 distinct CDR3 sequences, with about 45% observed a single time. Findings and caveats of the study: TRBV segments more frequent in patients than in controls numbered about five and included TRBV5-6, TRBV5-1 and TRBV20-1.

The sample comprised blood. These receptors all come from a girl aged 10 to 17 with multiple sclerosis.

Here the CDR3 DNA reads TGTGCCAGCAGCTGGTCAGACAGTAATTCCTACGAGCAGTACTTC. Translated: CASSWSDSNSYEQYF. The rearrangement joins TRBV9 to TRBJ2-7, with D tentatively TRBD1 (5 bases). Germline assignment: CDR1 SGDLS and CDR2 YYNGEE. V lost 4 bases and J 1 base, leaving 15 bases between the germline ends. CDR3 length equals 15 residues. Full variable domain (missing parts from reference TRBV9 and TRBJ2-7): DSGVTQTPKHLITATGQRVTLRCSPRSGDLSVYWYQQSLDQGLQFLIQYYNGEERAKGNILERFSAQQFPDLHSELNLSSLELGDSALYFCASSWSDSNSYEQYFGPGTRLTVT.

This clonotype was picked up a small number of times. The chain employs TRBV3-1 and TRBJ1-2; D gene uncertain. Per the germline V gene, CDR1 is LGHDT and CDR2 is YNNKEL (reference sequence). Trimming took 0 bases from V and 7 from J, leaving 12 bases between them. There are 14 residues in the CDR3. CDR3 sequence: CASSQERRGSGYTF. CDR3 nucleotides: TGTGCCAGCAGCCAAGAGAGGCGGGGAAGTGGCTACACCTTC.

There are a few counts of this clonotype. This chain uses TRBV7-9 with TRBJ2-7; D unclear. V was trimmed by 4 bases and J by 2 bases, leaving 9 bases between them. This CDR3 has 13 amino acids. Germline lookup yields CDR1 SEHNR and CDR2 FQNEAQ (reference sequence). In nucleotides, the CDR3 is TGTGCCAGCAGCTATGGGAACCCCTACGAGCAGTACTTC. This sequence encodes CASSYGNPYEQYF. Combining the CDR3 with reference TRBV7-9 and TRBJ2-7 gives the whole variable domain DTGVSQNPRHKITKRGQNVTFRCDPISEHNRLYWYRQTLGQGPEFLTYFQNEAQLEKSRLLSDRFSAERPKGSFSTLEIQRTEQGDSAMYLCASSYGNPYEQYFGPGTRLTVT.

This clonotype has a count of ten or more. The genes are TRBV6-1 and TRBJ2-7, with a tentative D call TRBD2 (6 bases). Between the trimmed V and J ends, which lost 4 bases and 2 bases, there was a span of 9 bases. The germline V gene has CDR1 MNHNS and CDR2 SASEGT. CDR3 size: 13 residues. The DNA of the CDR3 is TGTGCCAGCAGTGTGGCGGGAACCTACGAGCAGTACTTC. Translation: CASSVAGTYEQYF.

The chain combines TRBV20-1 with TRBJ2-7; TRBD2 matches at 9 bases. Germline lookup yields CDR1 DFQATT and CDR2 SNEGSKA (reference sequence). CDR3 length: 17 amino acids. Losses at the gene ends were 1 base for V and 0 bases for J; bases not matched to a gene: 10. CDR3 in DNA: TGCAGTGCTAGAGTGGAACTAGCGGGCCCCAGCTCCTACGAGCAGTACTTC. Translation gives CSARVELAGPSSYEQYF.

The V gene is TRBV20-1, the J gene TRBJ1-5, with 11 bases lining up with TRBD1. With 3 bases clipped from V and 1 base from J, the junction kept 2 bases outside the gene matches. The CDR3 loop spans 15 amino acids. CDR1 and CDR2 from the germline V gene are DFQATT and SNEGSKA (reference sequence). The CDR3 region is CSARGQGGSNQPQHF. The CDR3 DNA reads TGCAGTGCTAGGGGACAGGGGGGAAGCAATCAGCCCCAGCATTTT.

The chain has TRBV2 and TRBJ2-7; D unclear. Germline assignment: CDR1 SNHLY and CDR2 FYNNEI. This CDR3 has 11 amino acids. The V end was cut by 7 bases, the J end by 6 bases, with 10 bases between. The CDR3 protein is CASMSEVEQYF. The CDR3 coding sequence is TGTGCCAGCATGTCCGAGGTCGAGCAGTACTTC. Based on the CDR3 plus reference TRBV2 and TRBJ2-7, the full variable domain is EPEVTQTPSHQVTQMGQEVILRCVPISNHLYFYWYRQILGQKVEFLVSFYNNEISEKSEIFDDQFSVERPDGSNFTLKIRSTKLEDSAMYFCASMSEVEQYFGPGTRLTVT.

V gene TRBV15 combines with J gene TRBJ2-7; D call uncertain. The J call is doubtful: the DNA matches TRBJ2-5 better. Per germline, CDR1 LNHNV and CDR2 YYDKDF (reference sequence). The CDR3 runs 14 residues. CDR3 residues: CATSVAIRLETQYF. CDR3 nucleotides: TGTGCCACCAGCGTGGCCATTCGTCTGGAGACCCAGTACTTC.

In this sample, this clonotype turned up a few times. For the CDR3, the DNA is TGCAGTGCCCCGGACGTACCGGAGAGGGAGACCCAGTACTTC. Amino acid sequence: CSAPDVPERETQYF. This chain connects TRBV20-1 to TRBJ2-5; D unresolved. Trimming took off 6 bases at V and 5 bases at J, with 19 bases between the two ends. The CDR3 is 14 amino acids. Germline V lookup: CDR1 DFQATT, CDR2 SNEGSKA (reference sequence).

The chain recombines TRBV20-1 with TRBJ2-5; D may be TRBD1 or TRBD2 (5 bases each). The V gene's germline CDR1 is DFQATT and CDR2 SNEGSKA (reference sequence). The V end was cut by 3 bases, the J end by 4 bases, with 21 bases between. CDR3 length: 16 residues. CDR3 coding DNA: TGCAGTGCTAGGCCCAGCCTACCATCTGGGGGAGAGACCCAGTACTTC. Translated: CSARPSLPSGGETQYF.

The rearrangement joins TRBV2 to TRBJ2-7, with 10 bases aligning to TRBD1. The V and J ends lost 7 bases and 6 bases, in that order; junction bases with no gene match: 12. Per germline, CDR1 SNHLY and CDR2 FYNNEI. The CDR3 covers 15 residues. The CDR3 loop is CASTQSGTGDCEQYF. The CDR3 DNA sequence: TGTGCCAGCACCCAATCCGGGACAGGGGACTGCGAGCAGTACTTC.

The chain combines TRBV15 with TRBJ2-3; 9 bases are shared with TRBD2. Trimming at V came to 2 bases and at J to 5 bases, leaving 5 bases not matched to a gene. The length of the CDR3 is 15 residues. Germline values: CDR1 LNHNV, CDR2 YYDKDF (reference sequence). The CDR3 sequence is CATSRNGLAKDTQYF. The CDR3 region has the DNA TGTGCCACCAGCAGAAACGGACTAGCGAAAGATACGCAGTATTTT.

This clonotype was counted between two and nine times. This sequence joins TRBV20-1 and TRBJ2-7, with TRBD2 matching 8 bases. V was clipped by 3 bases and J by 3 bases; unmatched bases: 7. There are 14 residues in the CDR3. In germline, CDR1 is DFQATT, CDR2 SNEGSKA (reference sequence). In DNA form, the CDR3 reads TGCAGTGCTAGGCCCCCAAGCGGGGGCTACGAGCAGTACTTC. Protein: CSARPPSGGYEQYF.

V and J are TRBV7-3 and TRBJ2-1, with a possible D match to TRBD2 (7 bases). V was trimmed by 4 bases and J by 6 bases, leaving 22 bases between them. The CDR3 runs to 17 residues. Germline CDR1 reads SGHTA; CDR2 reads FQGTGA. The CDR3 DNA reads as TGTGCCAGCAGCTCCTCACCTCTAGGGGGGGGAGGCAATGAGCAGTTCTTC. Protein sequence: CASSSSPLGGGGNEQFF.

This chain connects TRBV6-5 to TRBJ2-1, with no clear D. The CDR3 spans 13 residues. V lost 8 bases, J lost 0 bases, and 8 bases lay in between. The germline V gene encodes CDR1 MNHEY and CDR2 SVGAGI. The CDR3: CASGEISYNEQFF. The CDR3 DNA is TGTGCCAGCGGCGAGATCTCCTACAATGAGCAGTTCTTC.

The chain joins TRBV20-1 to TRBJ2-4, with D possibly being TRBD2 (6 bases). The last part of the DNA fits TRBJ2-7 better; the J call may be wrong. CDR3 length equals 15 residues. Germline V gene data show CDR1 as DFQATT and CDR2 as SNEGSKA (reference sequence). The CDR3 DNA reads as TGCAGTGCTAGAGATTTGGGGCGGGGAAGCTACGAGCAGTACTTC. It codes for CSARDLGRGSYEQYF.

This chain links TRBV20-1 with TRBJ2-1, with TRBD1 matching 9 bases. CDR3 size: 17 residues. J lost 5 bases, V lost 2 bases, and 13 bases had no gene match. CDR1 is DFQATT, CDR2 SNEGSKA, per germline (reference sequence). For the CDR3, the DNA is TGCAGTGCTAGAACTATATCTCGGGACAGGGTCCACAATGAGCAGTTCTTC. It is translated as CSARTISRDRVHNEQFF.

This chain joins TRBV6-7 and TRBJ2-6, with D unclear. TRBV6-7 is designated an ORF whose function remains uncertain. The CDR3 is made up of 15 amino acids. V was shortened by 11 bases and J by 0 bases, with 14 bases between the two germline ends. The CDR3 loop reads CAVMAGSSGANVLTF. The CDR3 DNA is TGTGCCGTTATGGCCGGAAGCTCTGGGGCCAACGTCCTGACTTTC.

This chain uses TRBV7-8 with TRBJ2-7; D assignment may be TRBD1 or TRBD2 (5 bases each). The CDR3 contains 15 residues. V was pared by 4 bases and J by 2 bases, with 15 bases between. Looked up from germline, CDR1 is SGHVS and CDR2 is FQNEAQ. The CDR3 sequence: CASSWGTDVPYEQYF. In nucleotides, the CDR3 is TGTGCCAGCAGCTGGGGGACGGACGTACCCTACGAGCAGTACTTC.

As for this clonotype: Sequence at one end of the junction differs from germline and may be a read error. In DNA form, the CDR3 reads TGCAGTGCTAGAGGGGCCCCAGCGGGACTCGGCGGGACCTACGAGCGGTACTTT. Its protein is CSARGAPAGLGGTYERYF. V and J are TRBV20-1 and TRBJ2-5; 7 bases fit TRBD2. This CDR3 has 18 amino acids. Looked up from germline, CDR1 is DFQATT and CDR2 is SNEGSKA (reference sequence).

The V call is TRBV11-2, the J call TRBJ2-3, with a possible D match to TRBD2 (5 bases). The ends were cut back, 2 bases at V and 2 bases at J, with 8 bases in the middle. The CDR3 runs to 14 residues. Germline CDR1 reads SGHAT; CDR2 reads FQNNGV. CDR3 nucleotides: TGTGCCAGCAGCTTAATCGGGGACACAGATACGCAGTATTTT. Residues: CASSLIGDTDTQYF.

With respect to this clonotype: With a much larger clone just one base away, this may be a read error. The chain recombines TRBV12-3 or TRBV12-4 with TRBJ2-7, with 7 bases that match TRBD2. This CDR3 spans 13 amino acids. The CDR3, as DNA: TGTGCCCGCAGTCCCGGGACTAACTACGAGCAGTACTTC. Its translation: CARSPGTNYEQYF.

J is TRBJ2-5 and V is TRBV5-1; D not resolved. This CDR3 region has 13 residues. V lost 4 bases, J lost 5 bases, and 12 bases lay in between. Looked up from germline, CDR1 is SGHRS and CDR2 is YFSETQ. The CDR3 DNA sequence: TGCGCCAGCAGCCGGGCCCTGGGGGAGACCCAGTACTTC. Translated, it gives CASSRALGETQYF.

The CDR3 DNA is TGTGCCAGCAGCTTAGGGACCAGCGGGATGAGACGCTACGAGCAGTACTTC. Translating gives CASSLGTSGMRRYEQYF. This rearrangement joins TRBV11-2 to TRBJ2-7, with 7 positions matching TRBD2. The junction had 12 bases not matched to a gene; V was cut back by 1 base and J by 3 bases. Per germline, CDR1 SGHAT and CDR2 FQNNGV. The CDR3 totals 17 residues.

The table lists this clonotype with a few counts. One end of the junction fails to match germline, which may point to a read error. The chain carries TRBV5-1 and TRBJ2-5, with D tentatively TRBD2 (6 bases). CDR1 SGHRS and CDR2 YFSETQ come from the germline V gene. The CDR3 loop spans 14 amino acids. Here the CDR3 DNA reads TGCGCCAGCAGGTTGGGAGGACTTCGAGAGACCCAGTACTTC. This codes for CASRLGGLRETQYF.

This clonotype appeared a few times. V gene TRBV7-8 combines with J gene TRBJ2-7, with 9 bases that match TRBD2. Germline-derived CDR1 and CDR2 are SGHVS and FQNEAQ. CDR3 size: 16 residues. Trimming at V came to 0 bases and at J to 6 bases, leaving 9 bases not matched to a gene. The chain's CDR3 is CASSLARASGNGEQYF. CDR3 DNA sequence: TGTGCCAGCAGCTTAGCCCGGGCTAGCGGGAATGGCGAGCAGTACTTC.

This clonotype was counted a few times. The gene calls are TRBV6-6 and TRBJ1-2; D is uncertain. The CDR3 consists of 13 residues. V was pared by 8 bases and J by 5 bases, with 15 bases between. From germline, CDR1 is MNHNY and CDR2 SVGAGI (reference sequence). CDR3 coding DNA: TGTGCCAGCCGCCTGGAGGCCGGGTATGGCTACACCTTC. It yields the protein CASRLEAGYGYTF.